One sample yielded the 31 T cell receptor beta chains listed below, sequenced in a study of CD8 T cells in ankylosing spondylitis. Findings of the study overall: Characteristic of ankylosing spondylitis blood, it appeared, was a TCR beta motif comprising several highly homologous variants.

TCRdb re-called the 5' RACE reads through MiXCR, storing one row per CDR3 protein. The data show hundreds of thousands of distinct CDR3 sequences, more than 15% seen once. What these receptors recognize is not known. Sequenced input: blood, either unsorted or a sorted T cell fraction (not recorded which). The receptors here all came from a male donor with ankylosing spondylitis.

This chain uses TRBV30 with TRBJ2-7; either TRBD1 or TRBD2 may fit D (5 bases each). This CDR3 spans 15 amino acids. Germline loops: CDR1 GTSNPN, CDR2 SVGIG (reference sequence). Trimming cost V 2 bases and J 5 bases, with 19 bases left between them. The CDR3 is CAWSYGGLGSHEQYF. In DNA form, the CDR3 reads TGTGCCTGGAGTTATGGGGGTTTAGGTAGTCACGAGCAGTACTTC.

This clonotype appeared a few times. The chain is built from TRBV18 and TRBJ1-1, with a weak D call TRBD1 (5 bases). Trimming took off 1 base at V and 3 bases at J, with 9 bases between the two ends. CDR1 is KGHSH, CDR2 LQKENI, per germline. CDR3 size: 14 residues. The CDR3 nucleotides read TGTGCCAGCTCACCACTTCCGGGACACACTGAAGCTTTCTTT. The encoded protein is CASSPLPGHTEAFF. The full variable domain, its missing parts supplied by reference TRBV18 and TRBJ1-1, is NAGVMQNPRHLVRRRGQEARLRCSPMKGHSHVYWYRQLPEEGLKFMVYLQKENIIDESGMPKERFSAEFPKEGPSILRIQQVVRGDSAAYFCASSPLPGHTEAFFGQGTRLTVV.

This clonotype turned up a few times. This chain links TRBV6-1 with TRBJ2-7; 9 positions agree with TRBD2. Germline-derived CDR1 and CDR2 are MNHNS and SASEGT. J gave up 2 bases and V 5 bases, and 7 bases lay outside the gene matches. CDR3 length: 15 residues. CDR3 sequence: CASSSSGSFPYEQYF. The CDR3, as DNA: TGTGCCAGCAGTAGTAGCGGGAGTTTCCCCTACGAGCAGTACTTC.

This clonotype has only a few counts. This sequence joins TRBV5-1 and TRBJ2-3; 8 bases are shared with TRBD2. Germline lookup yields CDR1 SGHRS and CDR2 YFSETQ. Trimming at V came to 0 bases and at J to 3 bases, leaving 3 bases not matched to a gene. There are 15 residues in the CDR3. The chain's CDR3 is CASSLGLAMTDTQYF. CDR3 DNA: TGCGCCAGCAGCTTGGGACTAGCGATGACAGATACGCAGTATTTT.

The genes are TRBV29-1 and TRBJ2-5; the D gene is possibly TRBD2 (6 bases). V dropped 3 bases and J dropped 3 bases, with 8 bases sitting between them. Germline-derived CDR1 and CDR2 are SQVTM and ANQGSEA. The CDR3 totals 12 residues. The CDR3 DNA reads as TGCAGCGTTGATTCGGGGGAAGAGACCCAGTACTTC. It yields the protein CSVDSGEETQYF.

This chain joins TRBV6-2 or TRBV6-3 and TRBJ2-1; D not certain. CDR1 MNHEY and CDR2 SVGEGT come from the germline V gene. CDR3 length: 15 residues. V lost 6 bases to trimming and J lost 2 bases, with 14 bases between them. The CDR3 loop is CASSRAGPTYNEQFF. The CDR3 DNA follows: TGTGCCAGCAGCCGCGCCGGGCCCACCTACAATGAGCAGTTCTTC.

This clonotype has ten or more counts. The gene calls are TRBV24-1 and TRBJ2-7, with 13 positions matching TRBD2. Germline V lookup: CDR1 KGHDR, CDR2 SFDVKD. The CDR3 has 16 amino acids. With 3 bases clipped from V and 2 bases from J, the junction kept 3 bases outside the gene matches. The CDR3 loop reads CATSDPGTSGTYEQYF. Written as DNA, the CDR3 is TGTGCCACCAGTGATCCCGGGACTAGCGGGACCTACGAGCAGTACTTC.

A word on this clonotype: The germline gene is not matched at one end of the junction; a read error may be the cause. This chain uses TRBV12-3 or TRBV12-4 with TRBJ1-1; D may be TRBD1 (6 bases). This CDR3 has 13 residues. In nucleotides, the CDR3 is TGTGCCAGCAGGACAACAGGGTCTGGTGAAACTTTCTTT. This encodes CASRTTGSGETFF.

This clonotype has only a few counts. The gene calls are TRBV20-1 and TRBJ2-7, with 11 bases that match TRBD2. This CDR3 region has 14 residues. With V trimmed by 6 bases and J by 4 bases, 8 bases remained unmatched. Germline CDR1 DFQATT, CDR2 SNEGSKA (reference sequence). CDR3 residues: CSAPLLAGGYEQYF. CDR3 DNA: TGCAGTGCCCCTCTCCTAGCGGGGGGATACGAGCAGTACTTC.

The sample holds a few counts of this clonotype. The CDR3 sequence is CSARDGRAGTDTQYF. The CDR3 DNA reads TGCAGTGCTAGAGATGGCCGGGCGGGCACAGATACGCAGTATTTT. V is TRBV20-1 and J is TRBJ2-3; no clear D gene. The V and J ends lost 0 bases and 1 base respectively, with 11 bases between them. CDR3 length equals 15 residues. From germline, CDR1 is DFQATT and CDR2 SNEGSKA (reference sequence).

The table lists this clonotype with many counts. The V gene is TRBV28, the J gene TRBJ2-7; D may be TRBD2 (6 bases). V was shortened by 5 bases and J by 0 bases, with 32 bases between the two germline ends. Germline loops: CDR1 MDHEN, CDR2 SYDVKM. There are 21 residues in the CDR3. The DNA for the CDR3 is TGTGCCAGCAGTCCTTCCGACTTCTCGAGGGCGGGATTGGGGACCTCCTACGAGCAGTACTTC. Protein: CASSPSDFSRAGLGTSYEQYF.

Details on this clonotype: This could be a read error, since a much larger clone is one nucleotide away. The gene calls are TRBV12-3 or TRBV12-4 and TRBJ2-2; no firm D call. This CDR3 region has 15 residues. The V and J ends lost 1 base and 0 bases respectively, with 6 bases between them. CDR3 sequence: CASSLVDSNTGELFF. Here the CDR3 DNA reads TGTGCCAGCAGTTTAGTCGACTCGAACACCGGGGAGCTGTTTTTT.

This clonotype has at least ten counts. This chain uses TRBV15 with TRBJ1-2, with D perhaps matching TRBD1 (5 bases). Between the trimmed V and J ends, which lost 3 bases and 2 bases, there was a span of 19 bases. CDR1 and CDR2 from the germline V gene are LNHNV and YYDKDF (reference sequence). The CDR3 is 17 amino acids. CDR3 sequence reads: CATSRVGGLASNYGYTF. DNA of the CDR3: TGTGCCACCAGCAGGGTGGGGGGACTCGCCTCGAACTATGGCTACACCTTC.

This clonotype was counted only a few times. V gene TRBV29-1 combines with J gene TRBJ2-3, with D unresolved. The CDR3 totals 12 residues. Germline loops: CDR1 SQVTM, CDR2 ANQGSEA. Trimming stripped 2 bases from V and 1 base from J, with 4 bases between. The CDR3 loop reads CSVEKGTDTQYF. CDR3 nucleotides: TGCAGCGTTGAAAAGGGCACAGATACGCAGTATTTT.

There are many counts of this clonotype. The chain is built from TRBV27 and TRBJ2-3; D possibly uses TRBD1 or TRBD2 (5 bases each). V lost 2 bases and J lost 3, with 15 bases in between. The CDR3 is 16 residues long. CDR1 and CDR2 (germline): MNHEY, SMNVEV (reference sequence). The CDR3, as DNA: TGTGCCAGCAGTTTAAGTGGGACGGCCCCTACAGATACGCAGTATTTT. This gives the protein CASSLSGTAPTDTQYF.

This clonotype has more than one count but fewer than ten. The rearrangement uses TRBV12-3 or TRBV12-4 and TRBJ1-1, with TRBD1 as a possible D gene (5 bases). Trimming left V 5 bases short and J 5 bases short, with 15 bases between. The CDR3 runs to 14 residues. The CDR3: CASSGRGRMTEAFF. In DNA form, the CDR3 reads TGTGCCAGCAGTGGGCGGGGGAGGATGACTGAAGCTTTCTTT.

There are many counts of this clonotype. V and J are TRBV20-1 and TRBJ2-2; 11 positions match TRBD1. V lost 6 bases and J lost 4; bases outside the gene matches: 13. Per the germline V gene, CDR1 is DFQATT and CDR2 is SNEGSKA (reference sequence). The CDR3 is made up of 17 amino acids. The CDR3 coding sequence is TGCAGTGCCCGGACGGACAGGGGGCAGGGTGGCACCGGGGAGCTGTTTTTT. Translation: CSARTDRGQGGTGELFF.

This clonotype was detected only a few times. The chain uses TRBV7-9 and TRBJ2-3, with a tentative D call TRBD2 (7 bases). The CDR3 runs to 14 residues. The V and J ends lost 3 bases and 7 bases respectively, with 14 bases between them. Germline V gene lookup returns CDR1 SEHNR and CDR2 FQNEAQ (reference sequence). The CDR3 region is CASSFREDRNTQYF. As DNA, the CDR3 is TGTGCCAGCAGCTTCCGGGAGGACAGAAATACGCAGTATTTT. Based on the CDR3 plus reference TRBV7-9 and TRBJ2-3, the full variable domain is DTGVSQNPRHKITKRGQNVTFRCDPISEHNRLYWYRQTLGQGPEFLTYFQNEAQLEKSRLLSDRFSAERPKGSFSTLEIQRTEQGDSAMYLCASSFREDRNTQYFGPGTRLTVL.

The chain employs TRBV3-1 and TRBJ2-3; D gene ambiguous. Deletions cut 1 base from V and 6 bases from J, with 8 bases between. The CDR3 contains 13 residues. CDR1 LGHDT and CDR2 YNNKEL come from the germline V gene (reference sequence). The CDR3 nucleotides read TGTGCCAGCAGCCAAGGTCTGGTTGATACGCAGTATTTT. It translates to CASSQGLVDTQYF.

The V call is TRBV7-6, the J call TRBJ1-4; 8 positions match TRBD1. CDR1 is SGHVS and CDR2 is FNYEAQ in the germline V gene. The CDR3 sequence is 15 residues long. V shed 1 base, J shed 7 bases, and the junction held 5 bases outside the gene matches. CDR3 in amino acids: CASSLGGQGSEKLFF. In DNA form, the CDR3 reads TGTGCCAGCAGCTTAGGTGGACAGGGTAGTGAAAAACTGTTTTTT.

This clonotype was detected a few times. The chain employs TRBV6-2 or TRBV6-3 and TRBJ2-7; D may be TRBD1 or TRBD2 (5 bases each). The CDR3 has 15 residues. Germline V lookup: CDR1 MNHEY, CDR2 SVGEGT. With 0 bases removed from V and 4 bases from J, the gap between germline ends came to 13 bases. CDR3: CASSYSPGTEYEQYF. In DNA form, the CDR3 reads TGTGCCAGCAGTTACTCCCCCGGGACGGAATACGAGCAGTACTTC.

This chain uses TRBV30 with TRBJ1-1; D ambiguous. With 0 bases removed from V and 2 bases from J, the gap between germline ends came to 7 bases. CDR1 GTSNPN and CDR2 SVGIG come from the germline V gene (reference sequence). This CDR3 comprises 13 residues. CDR3 residues: CAWSVRINTEAFF. CDR3 in DNA: TGTGCCTGGAGTGTCCGGATTAACACTGAAGCTTTCTTT. The full variable domain, its missing parts supplied by reference TRBV30 and TRBJ1-1, is SQTIHQWPATLVQPVGSPLSLECTVEGTSNPNLYWYRQAAGRGLQLLFYSVGIGQISSEVPQNLSASRPQDRQFILSSKKLLLSDSGFYLCAWSVRINTEAFFGQGTRLTVV.

The chain carries TRBV5-8 and TRBJ2-1; the D call may be TRBD1 or TRBD2 (6 bases each). Trimming removed 4 bases at V and 4 bases at J, with 21 bases between. Germline-derived CDR1 and CDR2 are SGHTS and YDEGEE. This CDR3 spans 17 amino acids. The CDR3 loop is CASSRGKGGLMYNEQFF. Here the CDR3 DNA reads TGTGCCAGCAGCCGGGGGAAAGGGGGGCTAATGTACAATGAGCAGTTCTTC.

The genes are TRBV3-1 and TRBJ1-4; D is perhaps TRBD1 (5 bases). The CDR3 consists of 15 residues. Trimming stripped 4 bases from V and 6 bases from J, with 15 bases between. Germline loops: CDR1 LGHDT, CDR2 YNNKEL (reference sequence). The CDR3 protein is CASSPRQPADEKLFF. The CDR3 region has the DNA TGTGCCAGCAGCCCGAGACAGCCCGCGGATGAAAAACTGTTTTTT. The full variable domain, its missing parts supplied by reference TRBV3-1 and TRBJ1-4, is DTAVSQTPKYLVTQMGNDKSIKCEQNLGHDTMYWYKQDSKKFLKIMFSYNNKELIINETVPNRFSPKSPDKAHLNLHINSLELGDSAVYFCASSPRQPADEKLFFGSGTQLSVL.

The sample holds a few counts of this clonotype. The rearrangement links TRBV15 to TRBJ2-7; D possibly corresponds to TRBD1 (5 bases). V lost 0 bases to trimming and J lost 11 bases, with 11 bases between them. The CDR3 runs to 12 residues. Germline CDR1 and CDR2: LNHNV and YYDKDF (reference sequence). CDR3 DNA: TGTGCCACCAGCAGAGATGAAGGGGTCAAGTACTTC. Residues: CATSRDEGVKYF.

As regards this clonotype: At one boundary the junction diverges from the germline segment, which might be a read error. V gene TRBV4-1 combines with J gene TRBJ1-1, with 7 bases identical to TRBD1. This CDR3 spans 17 amino acids. CDR1 is MGHRA and CDR2 is YSYEKL in the germline V gene. CDR3 protein: CASRQDVQGVLHTEAFF. The CDR3 coding sequence is TGCGCCAGCAGACAAGATGTTCAGGGGGTGTTACACACTGAAGCTTTCTTT.

The chain is built from TRBV7-3 and TRBJ2-1; the match to TRBD1 covers 8 bases. CDR1 and CDR2 (germline): SGHTA, FQGTGA. This CDR3 spans 16 amino acids. With V trimmed by 3 bases and J by 8 bases, 12 bases remained unmatched. The CDR3 sequence: CASSFRDRSSRDEQFF. In DNA, the CDR3 is TGTGCCAGCAGCTTCCGGGACAGGAGCTCGCGGGATGAGCAGTTCTTC.

The rearrangement links TRBV20-1 to TRBJ2-1; 8 positions match TRBD1. The CDR3 contains 11 residues. V was pared by 3 bases and J by 15 bases, with 7 bases of the junction left unmatched. CDR1 and CDR2 from the germline V gene are DFQATT and SNEGSKA (reference sequence). This CDR3 reads CSASDGTGRFF. The CDR3 DNA reads as TGCAGTGCTAGTGACGGGACAGGCCGGTTCTTC.

This chain links TRBV18 with TRBJ1-2; D might be TRBD1 (6 bases). The germline V and J ends were trimmed by 6 bases and 2 bases, with 10 bases remaining between them. There are 13 residues in the CDR3. CDR1 KGHSH and CDR2 LQKENI come from the germline V gene. The CDR3 is CASSHDRNYGYTF. CDR3 coding DNA: TGTGCCAGCTCCCACGACAGGAACTATGGCTACACCTTC.

This clonotype has only a few counts. The chain recombines TRBV18 with TRBJ1-3, with a possible D match to TRBD1 (6 bases). Germline V gene lookup returns CDR1 KGHSH and CDR2 LQKENI. V lost 3 bases and J lost 0, with 9 bases in between. The CDR3 has 15 amino acids. The CDR3 spells CASSPWDTSGNTIYF. In nucleotides, the CDR3 is TGTGCCAGCTCACCTTGGGACACCTCTGGAAACACCATATATTTT.

V and J are TRBV6-5 and TRBJ2-1; D is possibly TRBD1 (6 bases). This CDR3 comprises 16 residues. Germline lookup yields CDR1 MNHEY and CDR2 SVGAGI. The V end was cut by 4 bases, the J end by 0 bases, with 13 bases between. The CDR3 coding sequence is TGTGCCAGCAGTTCCACCGGACAGAGCTCCTACAATGAGCAGTTCTTC. This gives the protein CASSSTGQSSYNEQFF.